Following are 5 T cell receptor beta chains from one sample sequenced in a study of blood T cell repertoires in COVID-19. The assay was immunoSEQ multiplex PCR, and TCRdb's table has in-frame clones only and misses some. In the table there are some 270,000 clones, 70% to 90% of which are singletons. Sequenced input: PBMCs or T cells enriched from blood (not recorded which). Receptors were obtained from a woman in her forties or fifties who had been exposed to COVID-19.

The chain combines TRBV7-2 with TRBJ1-2, with D possibly being TRBD1 (6 bases). Trimming removed 3 bases at V and 7 bases at J, with 18 bases between. The germline V gene has CDR1 SGHTA and CDR2 FQGNSA. CDR3 length: 15 amino acids. The DNA of the CDR3 is TGTGCCAGCAGCTTGGACTTCGACAGGCCCAGTGGCTACACCTTC. Encoded protein: CASSLDFDRPSGYTF.

V usage is TRBV19 and J usage is TRBJ1-4; 8 positions agree with TRBD1. CDR1 LNHDA and CDR2 SQIVND come from the germline V gene (reference sequence). V lost 5 bases and J lost 8; bases outside the gene matches: 13. The CDR3 covers 16 residues. CDR3: CASSSQLRGLREKLFF. Here the CDR3 DNA reads TGTGCCAGTAGTTCACAACTCAGGGGGCTGCGCGAAAAACTGTTTTTT. The variable domain in full, with the rest retrieved from reference TRBV19 and TRBJ1-4, is DGGITQSPKYLFRKEGQNVTLSCEQNLNHDAMYWYRQDPGQGLRLIYYSQIVNDFQKGDIAEGYSVSREKKESFPLTVTSAQKNPTAFYLCASSSQLRGLREKLFFGSGTQLSVL.

This chain links TRBV7-9 with TRBJ1-1, with D maybe TRBD1 (6 bases). CDR1 is SEHNR, CDR2 FQNEAQ, per germline (reference sequence). This CDR3 has 14 amino acids. Trimming pared 4 bases from V and 4 bases from J, leaving 13 bases between. The CDR3 DNA is TGTGCCAGCAGCTCGACAGGCTGGGGCACTGAAGCTTTCTTT. It yields the protein CASSSTGWGTEAFF.

The rearrangement uses TRBV5-1 and TRBJ2-3, with 8 bases aligning to TRBD2. This CDR3 is 15 amino acids long. CDR1 is SGHRS and CDR2 is YFSETQ in the germline V gene. Losses at the gene ends were 3 bases for V and 0 bases for J; bases not matched to a gene: 3. The CDR3: CASSSLAVSTDTQYF. CDR3 sequence (DNA): TGCGCCAGCAGCTCACTAGCGGTGAGCACAGATACGCAGTATTTT.

The chain employs TRBV6-5 and TRBJ2-7, with 10 bases fitting TRBD1. The CDR3 extends over 14 amino acids. Losses at the gene ends were 7 bases for V and 3 bases for J; bases not matched to a gene: 6. Germline loops: CDR1 MNHEY, CDR2 SVGAGI. The CDR3 is CASNPGDRGYEQYF. The DNA of the CDR3 is TGTGCCAGCAATCCGGGGGACAGGGGCTACGAGCAGTACTTC.